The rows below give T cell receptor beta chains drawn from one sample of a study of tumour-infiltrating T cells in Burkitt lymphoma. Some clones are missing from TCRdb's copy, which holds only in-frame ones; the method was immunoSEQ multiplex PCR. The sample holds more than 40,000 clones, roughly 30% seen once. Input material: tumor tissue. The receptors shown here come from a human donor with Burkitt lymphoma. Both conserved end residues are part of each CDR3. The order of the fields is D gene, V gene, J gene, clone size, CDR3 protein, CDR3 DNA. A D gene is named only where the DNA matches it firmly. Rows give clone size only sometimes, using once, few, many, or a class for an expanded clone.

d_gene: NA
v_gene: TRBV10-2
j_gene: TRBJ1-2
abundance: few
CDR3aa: CASSARGGTYGYTF
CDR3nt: TGCGCCAGCAGTGCGAGAGGGGGGACCTATGGCTACACCTTC

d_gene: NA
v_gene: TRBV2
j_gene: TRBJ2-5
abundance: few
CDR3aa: CASSEGGETQYF
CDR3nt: TGTGCCAGCAGTGAGGGGGGAGAGACCCAGTACTTC

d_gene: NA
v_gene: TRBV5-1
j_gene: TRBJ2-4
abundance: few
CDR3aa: CASSLGRQQLAKNIQYF
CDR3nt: TGCGCCAGCAGCTTGGGGCGACAGCAGCTAGCCAAAAACATTCAGTACTTC

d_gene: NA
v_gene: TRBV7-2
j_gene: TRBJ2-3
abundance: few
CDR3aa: CASSFGRLASRSTDTQYF
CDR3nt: TGTGCCAGCAGCTTTGGTAGGCTAGCGTCGAGAAGCACAGATACGCAGTATTTT

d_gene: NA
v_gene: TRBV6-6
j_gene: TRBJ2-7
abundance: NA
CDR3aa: CTTAGAAHYEQYF
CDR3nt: TGTACCACCGCGGGGGCAGCACACTACGAGCAGTACTTC

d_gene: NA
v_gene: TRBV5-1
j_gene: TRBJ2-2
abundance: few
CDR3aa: CASALSYSGTGELFF
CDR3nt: TGCGCCAGCGCTCTCAGTTACTCCGGCACCGGGGAGCTGTTTTTT

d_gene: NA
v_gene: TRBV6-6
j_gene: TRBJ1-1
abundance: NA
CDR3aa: CASSDSRESTEAFF
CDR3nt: TGTGCCAGCAGCGATTCCAGGGAGAGCACTGAAGCTTTCTTT

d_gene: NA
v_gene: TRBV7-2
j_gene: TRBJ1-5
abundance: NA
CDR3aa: CASSLAPGHQPQHF
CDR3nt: TGTGCCAGCAGCTTAGCTCCGGGGCATCAGCCCCAGCATTTT

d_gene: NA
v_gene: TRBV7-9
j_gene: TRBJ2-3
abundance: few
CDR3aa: CASSLSWGPDGTDTQYF
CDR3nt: TGTGCCAGCAGCTTATCGTGGGGACCGGACGGGACAGATACGCAGTATTTT

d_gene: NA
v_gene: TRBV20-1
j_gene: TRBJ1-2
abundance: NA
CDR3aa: CSASDYGYTF
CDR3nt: TGCAGTGCGTCTGACTATGGCTACACCTTC

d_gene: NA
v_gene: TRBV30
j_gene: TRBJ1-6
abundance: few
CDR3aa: CAWSARGPLHF
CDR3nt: TGTGCCTGGAGTGCCCGGGGGCCCCTCCACTTT

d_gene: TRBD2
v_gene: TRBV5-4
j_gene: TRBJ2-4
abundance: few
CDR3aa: CASSYGRALAKNIQYF
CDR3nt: TGTGCCAGCAGCTATGGGAGGGCGCTAGCCAAAAACATTCAGTACTTC

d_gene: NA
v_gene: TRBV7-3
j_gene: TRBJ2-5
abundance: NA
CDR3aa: CASSPGRFSRETQYF
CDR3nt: TGTGCCAGCAGTCCCGGACGCTTTTCAAGAGAGACCCAGTACTTC

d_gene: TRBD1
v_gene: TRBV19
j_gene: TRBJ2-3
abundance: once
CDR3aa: CASRDRDSGYTQYF
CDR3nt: TGTGCCAGTAGAGACCGGGACAGTGGATATACGCAGTATTTT

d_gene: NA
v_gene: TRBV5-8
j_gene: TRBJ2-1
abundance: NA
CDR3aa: CASSLWPTGRVNNEQFF
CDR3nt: TGTGCCAGCAGCTTGTGGCCGACAGGTCGGGTAAACAATGAGCAGTTCTTC

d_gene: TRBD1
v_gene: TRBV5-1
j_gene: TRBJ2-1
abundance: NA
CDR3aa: CASSPGTGGNEQFF
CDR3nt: TGCGCCAGCAGCCCGGGGACAGGGGGCAATGAGCAGTTCTTC

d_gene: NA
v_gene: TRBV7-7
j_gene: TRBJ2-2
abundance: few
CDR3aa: CASSLDDTGELFF
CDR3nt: TGTGCCAGCAGCTTAGATGACACCGGGGAGCTGTTTTTT

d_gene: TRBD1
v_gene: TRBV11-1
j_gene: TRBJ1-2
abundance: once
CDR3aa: CASSSGTGPKGGYTF
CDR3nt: TGTGCCAGCAGCTCAGGGACAGGCCCCAAGGGTGGCTACACCTTC

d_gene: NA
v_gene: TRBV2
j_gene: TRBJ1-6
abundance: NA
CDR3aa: CASSGERNSPLHF
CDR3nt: TGTGCCAGCAGTGGCGAGAGAAATTCACCCCTCCACTTT

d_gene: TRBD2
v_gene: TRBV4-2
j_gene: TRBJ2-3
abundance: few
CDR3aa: CASSQEAGGTSGVPSTQYF
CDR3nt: TGTGCCAGCAGCCAAGAAGCGGGAGGGACTAGCGGCGTCCCGAGTACGCAGTATTTT

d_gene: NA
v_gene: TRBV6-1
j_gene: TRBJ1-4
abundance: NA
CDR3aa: CASSPPGAANEKLFF
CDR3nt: TGTGCCAGCAGTCCTCCGGGGGCCGCGAATGAAAAACTGTTTTTT

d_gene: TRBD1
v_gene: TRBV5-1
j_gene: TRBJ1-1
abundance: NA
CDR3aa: CASSLKGQGAAEAFF
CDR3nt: TGCGCCAGCAGCTTGAAGGGACAGGGGGCGGCTGAAGCTTTCTTT

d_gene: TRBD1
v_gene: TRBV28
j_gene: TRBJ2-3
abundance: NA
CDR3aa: CASSSPGTGADTQYF
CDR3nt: TGTGCCAGCAGTTCGCCGGGGACAGGGGCAGATACGCAGTATTTT

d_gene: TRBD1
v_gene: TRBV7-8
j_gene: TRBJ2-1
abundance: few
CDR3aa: CASSSPGQGNEQFF
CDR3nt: TGTGCCAGCAGCTCACCGGGACAGGGGAATGAGCAGTTCTTC

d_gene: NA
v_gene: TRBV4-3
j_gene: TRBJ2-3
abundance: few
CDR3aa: CASSQDTGVSTDTQYF
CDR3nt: TGCGCCAGCAGCCAAGATACGGGGGTCAGCACAGATACGCAGTATTTT

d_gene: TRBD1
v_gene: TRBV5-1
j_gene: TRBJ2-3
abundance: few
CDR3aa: CASSLGRGLGDTQYF
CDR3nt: TGCGCCAGCAGCTTGGGCAGGGGGCTTGGTGATACGCAGTATTTT

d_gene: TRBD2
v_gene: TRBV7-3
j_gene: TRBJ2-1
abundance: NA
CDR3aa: CASSFGLAGGNEQFF
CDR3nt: TGTGCCAGCAGCTTCGGACTAGCGGGGGGCAATGAGCAGTTCTTC

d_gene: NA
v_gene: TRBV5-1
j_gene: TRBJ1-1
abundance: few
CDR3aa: CASSLGTGGEAFF
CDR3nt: TGCGCCAGCAGCTTAGGGACCGGGGGAGAAGCTTTCTTT

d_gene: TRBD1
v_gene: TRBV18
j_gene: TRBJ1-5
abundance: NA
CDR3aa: CASSPGTGASSNQPQHF
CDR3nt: TGTGCCAGCTCACCCGGGACAGGGGCAAGTAGCAATCAGCCCCAGCATTTT

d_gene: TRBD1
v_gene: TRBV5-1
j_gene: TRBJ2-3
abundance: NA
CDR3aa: CASSPGQGPDTQYF
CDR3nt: TGCGCCAGCAGTCCAGGACAGGGTCCAGATACGCAGTATTTT

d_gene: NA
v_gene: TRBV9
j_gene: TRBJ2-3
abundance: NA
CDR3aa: CELRAAGATDTQYF
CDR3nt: TGTGAACTAAGGGCGGCGGGGGCCACAGATACGCAGTATTTT

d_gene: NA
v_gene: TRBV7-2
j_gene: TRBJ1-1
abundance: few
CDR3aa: CATGPRRATEAFF
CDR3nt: TGTGCCACCGGACCCCGTCGGGCCACTGAAGCTTTCTTT

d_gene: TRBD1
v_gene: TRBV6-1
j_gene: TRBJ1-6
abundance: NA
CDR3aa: CASKGDRGGNSPLHF
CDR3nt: TGTGCCAGCAAAGGGGACAGGGGGGGTAATTCACCCCTCCACTTT

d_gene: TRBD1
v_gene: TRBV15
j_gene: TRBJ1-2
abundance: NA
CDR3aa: CATSRQRHGTAYGYTF
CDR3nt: TGTGCCACCAGCAGACAGAGGCACGGGACAGCCTATGGCTACACCTTC

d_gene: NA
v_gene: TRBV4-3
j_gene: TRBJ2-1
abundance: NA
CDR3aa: CASSQDRYFYNEQFF
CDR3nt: TGCGCCAGCAGCCAAGACCGGTACTTCTACAATGAGCAGTTCTTC

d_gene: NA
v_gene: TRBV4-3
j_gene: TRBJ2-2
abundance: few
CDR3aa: CASSPLGGLMTGELFF
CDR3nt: TGCGCCAGCAGCCCCCTGGGGGGGCTAATGACCGGGGAGCTGTTTTTT

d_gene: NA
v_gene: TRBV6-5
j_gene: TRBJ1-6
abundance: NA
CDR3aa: CASSLISGRDSPLHF
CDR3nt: TGTGCCAGCAGTCTCATATCGGGACGGGATTCACCCCTCCACTTT

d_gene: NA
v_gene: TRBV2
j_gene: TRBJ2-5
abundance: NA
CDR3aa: CASRKEGIRGVAQYF
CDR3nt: TGTGCCAGCAGGAAAGAGGGTATTCGCGGGGTGGCCCAGTACTTC

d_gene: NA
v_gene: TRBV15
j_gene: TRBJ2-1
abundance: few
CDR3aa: CATSSGWAENEQFF
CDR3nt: TGTGCCACCAGCAGCGGCTGGGCAGAAAATGAGCAGTTCTTC

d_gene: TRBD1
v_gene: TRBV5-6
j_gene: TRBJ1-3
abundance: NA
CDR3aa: CASSFRTGGNTIYF
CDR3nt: TGTGCCAGCAGCTTCAGGACAGGGGGAAACACCATATATTTT

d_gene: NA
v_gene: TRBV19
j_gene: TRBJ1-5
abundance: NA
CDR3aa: CASSIEGGNQPQHF
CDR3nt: TGTGCCAGTAGTATAGAGGGGGGCAATCAGCCCCAGCATTTT

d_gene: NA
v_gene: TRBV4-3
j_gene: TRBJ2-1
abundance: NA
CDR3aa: CASSQDSLINSYNEQFF
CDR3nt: TGCGCCAGCAGCCAAGATTCGTTGATAAACTCCTACAATGAGCAGTTCTTC

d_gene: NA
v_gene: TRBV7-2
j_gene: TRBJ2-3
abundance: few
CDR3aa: CASSTGYGNTQYF
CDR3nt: TGTGCCAGCAGCACAGGATACGGGAATACGCAGTATTTT

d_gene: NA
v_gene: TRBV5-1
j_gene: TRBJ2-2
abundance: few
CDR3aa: CASSLDASTGELFF
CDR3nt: TGCGCCAGCAGCTTGGATGCTTCCACCGGGGAGCTGTTTTTT

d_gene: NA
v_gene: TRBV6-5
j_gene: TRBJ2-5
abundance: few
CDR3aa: CASSYGGANRWETQYF
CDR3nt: TGTGCCAGCAGTTACGGCGGGGCAAATCGGTGGGAGACCCAGTACTTC

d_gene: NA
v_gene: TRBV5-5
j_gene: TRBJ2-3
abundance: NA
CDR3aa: CASSLASDSTDTQYF
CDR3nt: TGTGCCAGCAGCTTGGCCTCAGATAGCACAGATACGCAGTATTTT

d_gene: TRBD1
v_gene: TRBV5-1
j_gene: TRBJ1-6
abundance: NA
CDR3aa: CASSLTGRDRLNSPLHF
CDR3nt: TGCGCCAGCAGCTTGACTGGACGGGACAGACTTAATTCACCCCTCCACTTT

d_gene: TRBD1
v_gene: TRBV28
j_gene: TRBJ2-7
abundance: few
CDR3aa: CASSPGTGWIFEQYF
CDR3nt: TGTGCCAGCAGTCCCGGGACAGGGTGGATTTTCGAGCAGTACTTC

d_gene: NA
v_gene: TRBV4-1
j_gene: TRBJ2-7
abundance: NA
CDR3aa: CASGNSYEQYF
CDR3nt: TGCGCCAGCGGCAACTCCTACGAGCAGTACTTC

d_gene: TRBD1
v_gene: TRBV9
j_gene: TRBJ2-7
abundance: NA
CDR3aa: CASSKSGTGLEQYF
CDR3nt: TGTGCCAGCAGCAAATCCGGGACAGGCTTGGAGCAGTACTTC

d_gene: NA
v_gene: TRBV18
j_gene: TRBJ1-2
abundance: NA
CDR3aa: CASSPLQLRTNYGYTF
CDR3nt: TGTGCCAGCTCACCACTACAACTTCGGACGAACTATGGCTACACCTTC

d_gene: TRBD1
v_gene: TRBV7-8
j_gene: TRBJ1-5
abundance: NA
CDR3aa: CASSQTGGYRNQPQHF
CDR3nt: TGTGCCAGCAGCCAAACAGGGGGGTATCGAAATCAGCCCCAGCATTTT

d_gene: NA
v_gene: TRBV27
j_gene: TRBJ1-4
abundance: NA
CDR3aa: CASSLSGFAHLTETNEKLFF
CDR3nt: TGTGCCAGCAGTTTATCGGGATTTGCCCATCTTACAGAGACTAATGAAAAACTGTTTTTT

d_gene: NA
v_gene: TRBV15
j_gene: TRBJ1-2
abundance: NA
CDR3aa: CATSSRQALNYGYTF
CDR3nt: TGTGCCACCAGCAGCCGACAGGCTCTTAACTATGGCTACACCTTC

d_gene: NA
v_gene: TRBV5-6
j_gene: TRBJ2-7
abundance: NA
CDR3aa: CASSLARWEQYF
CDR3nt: TGTGCCAGCAGCTTGGCTAGGTGGGAGCAGTACTTC